This T cell receptor (beta chain) is drawn from a study of identical twins. Study-level results: Analyses of zero insertions could, in part, be confounded by invariant MAIT and iNKT cells.

Remarks on this clonotype: Its antigen is as yet unknown.

Template switching added a universal primer site, and cDNA bore unique molecular identifiers. TCRdb passed the 5' RACE reads through MiXCR, listing each CDR3 protein once. This table holds 690,000 or so distinct CDR3 sequences, 8.6% found once. The CDR3 loop spans 13 amino acids. Germline V gene data show CDR1 as LNHNV and CDR2 as YYDKDF (reference sequence). Trimming removed 5 bases at V and 4 bases at J, with 12 bases between. The sample was also reused in another study, on yellow fever vaccine responses in identical twins.

This TCR was recovered from a woman younger than 30 in good health. Sequenced sample: PBMCs. V gene TRBV15 combines with J gene TRBJ2-7; D may be TRBD2 (6 bases). CDR3 nucleotide sequence: TGTGCCACCAGCCTGGGGACTGGATACGAGCAGTACTTC. The encoded protein is CATSLGTGYEQYF.